The 18 T cell receptor beta chains given below trace back to one sample, sequenced in a study of blood T cell repertoires in COVID-19. Data came from immunoSEQ multiplex PCR; TCRdb stores just in-frame clones and leaves some out. In the table there are under 75,000 clones, approximately 84% of which are singletons. Sequencing used peripheral blood. The receptors derive from a man in his 60s with COVID-19, enrolled during active disease.

This clone was counted a single time. The chain has TRBV12-3 or TRBV12-4 and TRBJ1-2; D is ambiguous. The CDR3 has 11 amino acids. V was shortened by 8 bases and J by 1 base, with 5 bases between the two germline ends. The CDR3 region has the DNA TGTGCCAGCGGAGGTAACTATGGCTACACCTTC. This translates into CASGGNYGYTF.

This sequence joins TRBV11-2 and TRBJ2-1, with 7 positions matching TRBD1. Unmatched junction bases numbered 9, after V lost 6 bases and J lost 4 bases. Per the germline V gene, CDR1 is SGHAT and CDR2 is FQNNGV. This CDR3 contains 15 residues. CDR3 loop: CASRLWDREYNEQFF. The CDR3 DNA sequence: TGTGCCAGCAGATTGTGGGACAGAGAATACAATGAGCAGTTCTTC.

This clone was found once. The chain uses TRBV5-5 and TRBJ1-1; D perhaps matches TRBD1 (6 bases). Germline CDR1 SGHKS, CDR2 YYEKEE (reference sequence). The V and J ends lost 0 bases and 4 bases respectively, with 13 bases between them. The CDR3 extends over 15 amino acids. The CDR3 spells CASSLVHIGGTEAFF. The CDR3 DNA reads as TGTGCCAGCAGCTTGGTTCATATAGGGGGCACTGAAGCTTTCTTT.

V gene TRBV3-1 (or the pseudogene TRBV3-2) combines with J gene TRBJ2-3; TRBD1 matches at 7 bases. The CDR3 contains 13 residues. In germline, CDR1 is LGHDT, CDR2 YNNKEL (reference sequence). The ends lost 4 bases at V and 8 bases at J; junction bases unmatched: 6. The CDR3 here is CASSLGQDGTQYF. The DNA of the CDR3 is TGTGCCAGCAGCCTCGGACAGGACGGTACGCAGTATTTT.

This chain connects TRBV9 to TRBJ2-1, with a tentative D call TRBD2 (6 bases). Germline assignment: CDR1 SGDLS and CDR2 YYNGEE. This CDR3 comprises 14 residues. With 1 base removed from V and 6 bases from J, the gap between germline ends came to 11 bases. In DNA, the CDR3 is TGTGCCAGCAGCGTAACGGGGGAGCTCAATGAGCAGTTCTTC. It encodes CASSVTGELNEQFF.

The genes are TRBV23-1 and TRBJ2-7; the D gene is possibly TRBD2 (5 bases). TRBV23-1 is identified as an open reading frame with a role that is uncertain. Trimming left V 9 bases short and J 4 bases short, with 10 bases between. This CDR3 contains 11 residues. CDR3: CARADCYEQYF. DNA of the CDR3: TGCGCCAGGGCGGACTGTTACGAGCAGTACTTC.

The chain couples TRBV10-1 to TRBJ1-5; D remains ambiguous. The CDR3 is made up of 13 amino acids. Germline-derived CDR1 and CDR2 are WNHNN and SYGVQD (reference sequence). V lost 5 bases and J 3 bases, leaving 8 bases between the germline ends. CDR3 in DNA: TGCGCCAGCAGTCGGGATACCAATCAGCCCCAGCATTTT. Translating gives CASSRDTNQPQHF.

The rearrangement links TRBV7-2 to TRBJ2-1; 9 positions agree with TRBD1. The CDR3 is 17 amino acids. Germline assignment: CDR1 SGHTA and CDR2 FQGNSA. V dropped 1 base and J dropped 8; count of bases not matched to a gene: 12. This CDR3 reads CASSLGFSTGGIDEQFF. DNA for the CDR3: TGTGCCAGCAGCTTAGGATTTTCGACAGGGGGTATTGATGAGCAGTTCTTC.

The J gene is TRBJ2-2, the V gene TRBV5-1, with no clear D. Trimming stripped 1 base from V and 1 base from J, with 8 bases between. Germline V gene data show CDR1 as SGHRS and CDR2 as YFSETQ. The CDR3 spans 15 residues. CDR3 amino acids: CASSLWQENTGELFF. The CDR3 coding sequence is TGCGCCAGCAGCTTGTGGCAGGAGAACACCGGGGAGCTGTTTTTT.

The CDR3 loop reads CASSVPTSGGGLDTQYF. The CDR3 DNA sequence: TGTGCCAGCAGTGTCCCGACTAGCGGGGGGGGATTAGATACGCAGTATTTT. This chain links TRBV6-1 with TRBJ2-3; 14 nucleotides align to TRBD2. V gave up 4 bases and J gave up 5 bases; unmatched junction bases: 8. The CDR3 is made up of 17 amino acids. Per the germline V gene, CDR1 is MNHNS and CDR2 is SASEGT.

This chain joins TRBV6-5 and TRBJ1-2, with D unresolved. This CDR3 has 13 residues. Germline lookup yields CDR1 MNHEY and CDR2 SVGAGI. V was shortened by 10 bases and J by 4 bases, with 16 bases between the two germline ends. CDR3 sequence reads: CATYLPNLYGYTF. The CDR3 DNA sequence: TGTGCCACCTACCTACCGAATCTCTATGGCTACACCTTC.

This chain connects TRBV5-1 to TRBJ2-7, with 8 bases lining up with TRBD1. Germline V gene data show CDR1 as SGHRS and CDR2 as YFSETQ. Unmatched junction bases numbered 4, after V lost 0 bases and J lost 2 bases. The CDR3 has 15 amino acids. In DNA form, the CDR3 reads TGCGCCAGCAGCTTGGGACAGGGGTTCACCTACGAGCAGTACTTC. It translates to CASSLGQGFTYEQYF.

V gene TRBV7-3 combines with J gene TRBJ1-4; 7 bases fit TRBD1. CDR3 size: 17 residues. Germline-derived CDR1 and CDR2 are SGHTA and FQGTGA. The trim removed 3 bases at V and 3 bases at J, leaving 10 bases unmatched. CDR3 nucleotides: TGTGCCAGCAGCTTGAGGGGGCGCAGGCGGGCTAATGAAAAACTGTTTTTT. Its protein product is CASSLRGRRRANEKLFF.

This chain connects TRBV4-1 to TRBJ2-1, with D tentatively TRBD2 (6 bases). This CDR3 is built from 13 residues. Per germline, CDR1 MGHRA and CDR2 YSYEKL. V shed 1 base and J shed 12 bases, with 13 bases lying between them. Here the CDR3 DNA reads TGCGCCAGCAGCCAAGTAAGCCGGGGAGGGCAGTTCTTC. The encoded protein is CASSQVSRGGQFF.

V usage is TRBV18 and J usage is TRBJ2-1; tentatively, D is TRBD1 (6 bases). V lost 6 bases, J lost 0 bases, and 12 bases lay in between. Looked up from germline, CDR1 is KGHSH and CDR2 is LQKENI. The CDR3 is made up of 15 amino acids. The CDR3 DNA reads TGTGCCAGCTCCCCCGGGACAACCTCCTACAATGAGCAGTTCTTC. This gives the protein CASSPGTTSYNEQFF.

The rearrangement links TRBV2 to TRBJ1-6; TRBD1 matches at 7 bases. The CDR3 extends over 13 amino acids. The V gene end was trimmed by 8 bases and the J gene end by 13 bases; junction bases not matched to a gene: 11. Per the germline V gene, CDR1 is SNHLY and CDR2 is FYNNEI. CDR3 DNA sequence: TGTGCCAGCGCGGGACAGAGGAATTGGCCCCTCCACTTT. This sequence encodes CASAGQRNWPLHF.

The chain carries TRBV5-1 and TRBJ2-3; D is possibly TRBD1 (6 bases). V lost 1 base, J lost 0 bases, and 9 bases lay in between. This CDR3 region has 15 residues. Germline V CDR1 and CDR2: SGHRS, YFSETQ. The CDR3 region is CASSLLDSSTDTQYF. CDR3 nucleotide sequence: TGCGCCAGCAGCTTGCTGGACAGTAGCACAGATACGCAGTATTTT.

The chain has TRBV28 and TRBJ2-2; 8 bases align to TRBD2. V dropped 7 bases and J dropped 3; count of bases not matched to a gene: 7. The CDR3 loop spans 15 amino acids. CDR1 MDHEN and CDR2 SYDVKM come from the germline V gene. The CDR3 bases are TGTGCCAGCACCACCCACGGGGGGGACACCGGGGAGCTGTTTTTT. As protein: CASTTHGGDTGELFF.